Below, 20 T cell receptor beta chains from the same sample are listed, as sequenced in a study of T cells in Graves' hyperthyroidism and ophthalmopathy. RNA transcripts gave rise to amplified TCR beta CDR3 regions. When the TCR CDR3 underwent first-round RT-PCR, the HTBI primer set was used. Each CDR3 protein gets one entry after TCRdb re-called the multiplex PCR reads with MiXCR. This sample has over 650,000 distinct CDR3 sequences; nearly 45% occur once, and the top ten carry approximately 7.2%. Sequences were obtained from peripheral blood or thyroid tissue (not recorded which). Receptors were obtained from an adult man with Graves' disease, either hyperthyroidism or ophthalmopathy (not recorded which).

The chain has TRBV6-5 and TRBJ2-7; TRBD2 aligns across 14 bases. The V and J ends lost 4 bases and 7 bases, in that order; junction bases with no gene match: 6. The length of the CDR3 is 15 residues. Germline values: CDR1 MNHEY, CDR2 SVGAGI. The CDR3 DNA reads TGTGCCAGCAGTTCCCGGACTAGCGGGAGGAGAGAGCAGTACTTC. Its translation: CASSSRTSGRREQYF.

This clonotype appeared a few times. The chain recombines TRBV6-5 with TRBJ2-7; TRBD2 matches at 13 bases. Germline trimming cut 6 bases from V and 5 bases from J; bases unmatched to any gene: 7. This CDR3 region has 15 residues. Germline-derived CDR1 and CDR2 are MNHEY and SVGAGI. The CDR3 spells CASSPRTSGRNEQYF. The DNA of the CDR3 is TGTGCCAGCAGCCCTAGGACTAGCGGGAGAAACGAGCAGTACTTC.

J is TRBJ1-4 and V is TRBV29-1, with a tentative D call TRBD1 (5 bases). Deletions cut 3 bases from V and 7 bases from J, with 12 bases between. Germline CDR1 is SQVTM and CDR2 is ANQGSEA. This CDR3 spans 13 amino acids. The CDR3 loop is CSVDTRVTEKLFF. In DNA, the CDR3 is TGCAGCGTTGATACCAGGGTGACTGAAAAACTGTTTTTT.

V is TRBV29-1 and J is TRBJ1-4; possibly TRBD1 for D (6 bases). Trimming stripped 7 bases from V and 12 bases from J, with 21 bases between. Germline-derived CDR1 and CDR2 are SQVTM and ANQGSEA. The CDR3 loop spans 13 amino acids. This CDR3 reads CSASAARGRELFF. CDR3 in DNA: TGCAGCGCTTCCGCCGCCAGGGGTAGGGAACTGTTTTTT.

The chain is built from TRBV2 and TRBJ1-1; D possibly corresponds to TRBD1 (5 bases). Per the germline V gene, CDR1 is SNHLY and CDR2 is FYNNEI. This CDR3 has 14 amino acids. With 6 bases removed from V and 6 bases from J, the gap between germline ends came to 17 bases. CDR3 bases: TGTGCCAGCAGCGGCACAGGCCCCGCCGCTGAAGCTTTCTTT. Protein product: CASSGTGPAAEAFF.

This clonotype was observed many times. This sequence joins TRBV2 and TRBJ1-3, with D possibly being TRBD1 (5 bases). This CDR3 has 12 residues. Trimming took 6 bases from V and 8 from J, leaving 11 bases between them. From germline, CDR1 is SNHLY and CDR2 FYNNEI. The CDR3 DNA is TGTGCCAGCAGCGGGACTACAGACACCATATATTTT. Translating it yields CASSGTTDTIYF.

The table lists this clonotype with a count of one. J is TRBJ1-5 and V is TRBV3-1, with 8 nucleotides matching TRBD1. CDR1 is LGHDT, CDR2 YNNKEL, per germline (reference sequence). The CDR3 length is 16 residues. With 3 bases clipped from V and 5 bases from J, the junction kept 9 bases outside the gene matches. CDR3 DNA: TGTGCCAGCAGCCAGCAGGACAGGGTTGGCCATCAGCCCCAGCATTTT. It specifies CASSQQDRVGHQPQHF.

The gene calls are TRBV29-1 and TRBJ2-7; 7 bases align to TRBD2. Germline V gene lookup returns CDR1 SQVTM and CDR2 ANQGSEA. Trimming took 5 bases from V and 3 from J; bases not matched to a gene: 4. CDR3 size: 12 residues. CDR3 protein: CSVQAGRYEQYF. As DNA, the CDR3 is TGCAGCGTTCAAGCGGGGCGCTACGAGCAGTACTTC.

This chain links TRBV5-6 with TRBJ1-5, with a possible D match to TRBD1 (5 bases). Germline loops: CDR1 SGHDT, CDR2 YYEEEE. There are 12 residues in the CDR3. Trimming took off 2 bases at V and 6 bases at J, with 6 bases between the two ends. The CDR3 coding sequence is TGTGCCAGCAGCTTCAGGGCTCAGCCCCAGCATTTT. Amino acids: CASSFRAQPQHF.

This clonotype was detected many times. The J gene is TRBJ2-7, the V gene TRBV20-1, with TRBD1 as a possible D gene (6 bases). Germline values: CDR1 DFQATT, CDR2 SNEGSKA (reference sequence). The length of the CDR3 is 13 residues. V lost 6 bases and J lost 4, with 16 bases in between. This chain's CDR3 is CSAARQVAYEQYF. The CDR3 region has the DNA TGCAGTGCAGCAAGACAGGTGGCGTACGAGCAGTACTTC.

The genes are TRBV4-1 and TRBJ2-5, with 11 bases identical to TRBD2. V was clipped by 6 bases and J by 2 bases; unmatched bases: 5. The germline V gene encodes CDR1 MGHRA and CDR2 YSYEKL. This CDR3 contains 15 residues. Written as DNA, the CDR3 is TGCGCCAGCAGTGCCGCTAGCGGGGGGCAAGAGACCCAGTACTTC. This gives the protein CASSAASGGQETQYF.

Comments on this clonotype: This may be a read error, as it is one base from a much larger clone. Lacking the conserved final phenylalanine or tryptophan, this CDR3 likely reflects a read error. The chain employs TRBV5-1 and TRBJ1-1; D gene unclear. CDR1 is SGHRS, CDR2 YFSETQ, per germline. V dropped 1 base and J dropped 7 bases, with 11 bases sitting between them. The CDR3 extends over 13 amino acids. This CDR3 reads CASSLIGEGEAFL. CDR3 in DNA: TGCGCCAGCAGCTTGATTGGGGAGGGTGAAGCTTTCCTT.

The DNA for the CDR3 is TGTGCAGTGAATCAGGGGGCTGCTAATGAAAAACTGTTTTTT. Translated: CAVNQGAANEKLFF. The genes are TRBV2 and TRBJ1-4; TRBD1 agrees at 8 bases. Germline V gives CDR1 SNHLY, CDR2 FYNNEI. This CDR3 has 14 residues.

The chain combines TRBV29-1 with TRBJ1-2; 7 positions match TRBD1. V shed 2 bases and J 0 bases; nucleotides not matched to a gene: 3. The CDR3 has 14 residues. Germline CDR1 and CDR2: SQVTM and ANQGSEA. The CDR3 here is CSVETGAANYGYTF. Here the CDR3 DNA reads TGCAGCGTTGAAACAGGGGCAGCTAACTATGGCTACACCTTC.

The chain has TRBV25-1 and TRBJ2-7; D is possibly TRBD1 (6 bases). This CDR3 spans 13 amino acids. Per the germline V gene, CDR1 is MGHDK and CDR2 is SYGVNS. V was clipped by 8 bases and J by 6 bases, with 17 bases between them. The CDR3: CASVGDTGREQYF. In DNA form, the CDR3 reads TGTGCCAGCGTGGGGGACACAGGGCGCGAGCAGTACTTC.

This sequence joins TRBV29-1 and TRBJ1-3; the match to TRBD1 covers 9 bases. CDR1 SQVTM and CDR2 ANQGSEA come from the germline V gene. The length of the CDR3 is 16 residues. The ends lost 3 bases at V and 3 bases at J; junction bases unmatched: 9. The CDR3 loop reads CSVELNRGLGGNTIYF. The CDR3 nucleotides are TGCAGCGTTGAGTTGAACAGGGGGCTGGGTGGAAACACCATATATTTT.

The genes are TRBV9 and TRBJ2-7; 9 bases line up with TRBD1. V dropped 4 bases and J dropped 5; count of bases not matched to a gene: 13. This CDR3 has 16 residues. Germline V gene sequence: CDR1 SGDLS, CDR2 YYNGEE. The CDR3 spells CASSLLPGQGPHEQYF. DNA of the CDR3: TGTGCCAGCAGCCTTCTTCCGGGACAGGGTCCACACGAGCAGTACTTC.

The chain has TRBV24-1 and TRBJ2-5; 13 bases match TRBD2. Germline loops: CDR1 KGHDR, CDR2 SFDVKD. The junction had 9 bases not matched to a gene; V was cut back by 7 bases and J by 5 bases. The CDR3 has 16 residues. The CDR3 DNA follows: TGTGCCACCAGCAGCTTGGAACTAGCGGGAGGGGAGACCCAGTACTTC. It is translated as CATSSLELAGGETQYF.

The rearrangement joins TRBV25-1 to TRBJ1-1; 8 bases are a match to TRBD1. The J segment lost 6 bases and the V segment lost 10 bases, leaving 7 bases of the junction unmatched. Germline CDR1 reads MGHDK; CDR2 reads SYGVNS. The CDR3 loop spans 12 amino acids. The DNA for the CDR3 is TGTGCCATCAGGGGGCGCCGGGCTGAAGCTTTCTTT. The encoded protein is CAIRGRRAEAFF.

The rearrangement joins TRBV2 to TRBJ1-5, with 7 bases that match TRBD1. Per the germline V gene, CDR1 is SNHLY and CDR2 is FYNNEI. Unmatched junction bases numbered 10, after V lost 8 bases and J lost 3 bases. This CDR3 has 15 amino acids. The CDR3 DNA reads TGTGCCAGCTCACCAGGACAGGCCAACAATCAGCCCCAGCATTTT. Protein sequence: CASSPGQANNQPQHF.